The table lists the clone carrying this T cell receptor beta chain with a few counts. No antigen is known for it. V was clipped by 2 bases and J by 1 base, with 9 bases between them. Germline CDR1 reads MGHRA; CDR2 reads YSYEKL. The CDR3 runs to 14 residues. This entry comes from a study of T cell repertoires in cytomegalovirus infection. TCRdb re-derived calls from the reads in MiXCR, one entry per CDR3 protein. The table lists approximately 1,000,000 distinct CDR3 sequences, approximately 31% of them singletons. The source material was cultured CD8+ T cells from PBMCs, sampled from culture after CMV antigen stimulation. The chain is built from TRBV4-1 and TRBJ2-7; D remains unclear. The clonotype was recovered from a human donor in good health (CMV status not recorded). Some clones in this sample may be carry-over from other donors' samples. CDR3 nucleotide sequence: TGCGCCAGCAGCCAATATGGGCCATCCTACGAGCAGTACTTC. Its translation: CASSQYGPSYEQYF.